In this sample, the clone carrying this T cell receptor (beta chain) turned up once. The data stem from a study of blood T cell repertoires in COVID-19. Study-wide background: The origin of the acute and convalescent COVID-19 samples was the United States, Italy and Spain. T cells, B-cell-depleted T cells, or PBMCs supplied cDNA or gDNA.

Germline values: CDR1 SQVTM, CDR2 ANQGSEA. Trimming cost V 6 bases and J 4 bases; bases outside gene matches: 15. This CDR3 is built from 17 residues. Method: immunoSEQ multiplex PCR; TCRdb's copy keeps in-frame clones and lacks some. In the table there are 85,000 to 120,000 clones, approximately 78% of which are singletons. This clonotype was sampled from a man aged 55 to 70 with active or convalescent COVID-19. Sequencing was performed on peripheral blood. This chain joins TRBV29-1 and TRBJ2-1; 10 nucleotides line up with TRBD2. This CDR3 is CSVPLGASGSYYNEQFF. For the CDR3, the DNA is TGCAGCGTCCCACTGGGGGCTAGCGGGAGTTATTACAATGAGCAGTTCTTC.